These 28 T cell receptor beta chains were all obtained from the same sample, sequenced in a study of blood T cell repertoires in COVID-19. Some clones are missing from TCRdb's copy, which holds only in-frame ones; the method was immunoSEQ multiplex PCR. The repertoire consists of about 170,000 clones, with 82% occurring once and the leading ten covering roughly 10%. The specimen sequenced was peripheral blood. These receptor sequences come from an elderly woman with active or convalescent COVID-19.

About this clone itself: Other DNA sequences in the same sample also yield this CDR3. This chain uses TRBV27 with TRBJ2-1; 10 bases line up with TRBD2. Germline V gene data show CDR1 as MNHEY and CDR2 as SMNVEV (reference sequence). This CDR3 contains 15 residues. The V and J ends lost 4 bases and 7 bases, in that order; junction bases with no gene match: 7. CDR3 sequence: CASSSLAGVSNEQFF. In DNA, the CDR3 is TGTGCCAGCAGTTCCCTAGCGGGAGTGAGTAATGAGCAGTTCTTC.

A few counts support this clone. This sequence joins TRBV28 and TRBJ2-2, with a weak D call TRBD2 (5 bases). Germline assignment: CDR1 MDHEN and CDR2 SYDVKM. Between the trimmed V and J ends, which lost 3 bases and 2 bases, there was a span of 22 bases. The CDR3 loop spans 19 amino acids. The CDR3 protein is CASSFPFGSTSANTGELFF. CDR3 nucleotides: TGTGCCAGCAGTTTCCCATTTGGGAGCACCTCGGCCAACACCGGGGAGCTGTTTTTT.

The chain has TRBV30 and TRBJ1-6; D perhaps matches TRBD1 (6 bases). Germline V gene data show CDR1 as GTSNPN and CDR2 as SVGIG (reference sequence). This CDR3 is built from 15 residues. Trimming pared 2 bases from V and 8 bases from J, leaving 16 bases between. The CDR3 sequence: CAWSSITGIDSPLHF. Written as DNA, the CDR3 is TGTGCCTGGAGTTCGATAACAGGGATCGATTCACCCCTCCACTTT.

The rearrangement links TRBV7-9 to TRBJ2-6, with unresolved D. This CDR3 comprises 16 residues. V lost 1 base, J lost 4 bases, and 11 bases lay in between. Germline lookup yields CDR1 SEHNR and CDR2 FQNEAQ (reference sequence). DNA for the CDR3: TGTGCCAGCAGCTTAGGTGGTCCGAGCGGGGCCAACGTCCTGACTTTC. This translates into CASSLGGPSGANVLTF.

A few counts support this clone. J is TRBJ2-2 and V is TRBV19; 9 bases are shared with TRBD1. Germline trimming cut 1 base from V and 6 bases from J; bases unmatched to any gene: 6. Germline V lookup: CDR1 LNHDA, CDR2 SQIVND (reference sequence). The CDR3 is made up of 16 amino acids. CDR3 bases: TGTGCCAGTAGTATAGGTGGGGGACAGGGACCCGGGGAGCTGTTTTTT. This encodes CASSIGGGQGPGELFF.

The V and J genes are TRBV19 and TRBJ2-5; D uncertain. The CDR3 runs to 14 residues. Germline CDR1 reads LNHDA; CDR2 reads SQIVND (reference sequence). The germline V and J ends were trimmed by 9 bases and 2 bases, with 16 bases remaining between them. CDR3 amino acids: CASGPLGRQETQYF. DNA for the CDR3: TGTGCCAGCGGTCCCCTTGGTCGTCAAGAGACCCAGTACTTC.

The J gene is TRBJ1-3, the V gene TRBV2; 7 bases are shared with TRBD1. This CDR3 is built from 18 residues. J lost 2 bases, V lost 6 bases, and 16 bases had no gene match. CDR1 is SNHLY and CDR2 is FYNNEI in the germline V gene. As DNA, the CDR3 is TGTGCCAGCAGCCGCAGCCAGGACAGGACCGGACCTGGAAACACCATATATTTT. Translating gives CASSRSQDRTGPGNTIYF.

This chain joins TRBV19 and TRBJ2-1; 10 bases align to TRBD1. Germline V gene sequence: CDR1 LNHDA, CDR2 SQIVND (reference sequence). The CDR3 runs to 15 residues. Losses at the gene ends were 5 bases for V and 4 bases for J; bases not matched to a gene: 5. The CDR3 nucleotides are TGTGCCAGTAGTCCTCGGACAGGGGGGTACAATGAGCAGTTCTTC. It translates to CASSPRTGGYNEQFF.

The chain has TRBV7-6 and TRBJ2-7, with 7 nucleotides matching TRBD2. After removal of 5 bases from V and 6 bases from J, the junction contained 7 bases not matched to a gene. The germline CDR1 and CDR2 sequences are SGHVS and FNYEAQ. This CDR3 has 13 amino acids. Written as DNA, the CDR3 is TGTGCCAGCAGCCGGGACTACCGATCCGAGCAGTACTTC. It is translated as CASSRDYRSEQYF.

The chain joins TRBV19 to TRBJ1-1; a weak D match, TRBD1 (5 bases). V was cut by 3 bases and J by 7 bases, with 9 bases left in between. CDR3 length: 12 residues. Germline V CDR1 and CDR2: LNHDA, SQIVND (reference sequence). The chain's CDR3 is CASSILQGEAFF. The CDR3 nucleotides are TGTGCCAGTAGTATTCTCCAGGGTGAAGCTTTCTTT. The variable domain in full, with the rest retrieved from reference TRBV19 and TRBJ1-1, is DGGITQSPKYLFRKEGQNVTLSCEQNLNHDAMYWYRQDPGQGLRLIYYSQIVNDFQKGDIAEGYSVSREKKESFPLTVTSAQKNPTAFYLCASSILQGEAFFGQGTRLTVV.

The V gene is TRBV11-2, the J gene TRBJ1-1; a possible D gene is TRBD1 (5 bases). V lost 0 bases, J lost 2 bases, and 13 bases lay in between. The V gene's germline CDR1 is SGHAT and CDR2 FQNNGV. CDR3 length: 16 residues. CDR3 nucleotide sequence: TGTGCCAGCAGCTTAGAATGGGGCAGGAGCAACACTGAAGCTTTCTTT. Its translation is CASSLEWGRSNTEAFF.

This sequence joins TRBV6-6 and TRBJ2-7, with D hard to call. The CDR3 is 14 residues long. CDR1 is MNHNY and CDR2 is SVGAGI in the germline V gene (reference sequence). V lost 4 bases, J lost 5 bases, and 15 bases lay in between. The CDR3 DNA reads as TGTGCCAGCAGTTCGTACCCCCCGGTTGACGAGCAGTACTTC. Translating it yields CASSSYPPVDEQYF.

CDR3 residues: CAHHVAGREETQYF. CDR3 DNA sequence: TGTGCCCACCATGTAGCGGGCCGGGAGGAGACCCAGTACTTC. The chain joins TRBV30 to TRBJ2-5; 7 bases match TRBD2. Trimming removed 8 bases from V and 5 bases from J; junction bases left unmatched: 14. This CDR3 spans 14 amino acids. From germline, CDR1 is GTSNPN and CDR2 SVGIG (reference sequence).

The chain is built from TRBV5-1 and TRBJ2-7; D may be TRBD1 (7 bases). CDR1 SGHRS and CDR2 YFSETQ come from the germline V gene. V was trimmed by 3 bases and J by 7 bases, leaving 17 bases between them. The CDR3 has 14 residues. CDR3 DNA: TGCGCCAGCAGCTCAGGACAGGCGGCGGGAGAGCAGTACTTC. Translating it yields CASSSGQAAGEQYF.

The chain joins TRBV7-6 to TRBJ2-6; 8 bases align to TRBD1. The CDR3 extends over 17 amino acids. V trimming: 4 bases; J trimming: 4 bases; junction bases outside the gene matches: 9. Germline assignment: CDR1 SGHVS and CDR2 FNYEAQ. CDR3 protein: CASSSSDRAAGANVLTF. CDR3 bases: TGTGCCAGCAGCTCTTCGGACAGGGCGGCGGGGGCCAACGTCCTGACTTTC.

V gene TRBV12-5 combines with J gene TRBJ2-7; weak D call: TRBD2 (6 bases). This CDR3 contains 15 residues. Germline values: CDR1 LGHNT, CDR2 FRNRAP. V shed 5 bases and J shed 0 bases, with 14 bases lying between them. The CDR3 sequence is CASGPPGLVSYEQYF. The CDR3 region has the DNA TGTGCTAGTGGTCCCCCGGGACTGGTCTCCTACGAGCAGTACTTC. Full variable domain (rest looked up from reference TRBV12-5 and TRBJ2-7): DARVTQTPRHKVTEMGQEVTMRCQPILGHNTVFWYRQTMMQGLELLAYFRNRAPLDDSGMPKDRFSAEMPDATLATLKIQPSEPRDSAVYFCASGPPGLVSYEQYFGPGTRLTVT.

The chain has TRBV11-2 and TRBJ1-1; 11 nucleotides match TRBD1. Germline lookup yields CDR1 SGHAT and CDR2 FQNNGV. Trimming cost V 4 bases and J 12 bases; bases outside gene matches: 4. This CDR3 spans 12 amino acids. The CDR3 protein is CASSWTGGRTFF. The CDR3 DNA follows: TGTGCCAGCAGCTGGACAGGGGGCAGGACTTTCTTT.

CDR3 DNA sequence: TGTGCCAGCAGCACAAATGATACTAGCGGGAGGGTCTACGAGCAGTACTTC. Its protein is CASSTNDTSGRVYEQYF. This sequence joins TRBV21-1 and TRBJ2-7; TRBD2 is the table's D call and was not checked against the DNA. TRBV21-1 is a pseudogene segment. This CDR3 is built from 17 residues.

This chain joins TRBV9 and TRBJ2-4, with D perhaps matching TRBD1 (5 bases). Germline loops: CDR1 SGDLS, CDR2 YYNGEE. Trimming took 4 bases from V and 3 from J, leaving 17 bases between them. The CDR3 runs to 16 residues. CDR3 nucleotide sequence: TGTGCCAGCAGCCCAGGGCCCCATCATTTCAAAAACATTCAGTACTTC. This codes for CASSPGPHHFKNIQYF.

The chain carries TRBV27 and TRBJ2-1, with 14 bases lining up with TRBD2. Germline CDR1 reads MNHEY; CDR2 reads SMNVEV (reference sequence). V was clipped by 6 bases and J by 9 bases; unmatched bases: 7. The CDR3 extends over 15 amino acids. DNA for the CDR3: TGTGCCAGCAGCCGGGGACTAGCGGGAGTGGGTGAGCAGTTCTTC. Protein: CASSRGLAGVGEQFF.

The chain couples TRBV19 to TRBJ1-1; D is possibly TRBD1 (5 bases). Germline V CDR1 and CDR2: LNHDA, SQIVND (reference sequence). The CDR3 is 12 residues long. Trimming stripped 8 bases from V and 1 base from J, with 8 bases between. In DNA form, the CDR3 reads TGTGCCAGTTCGGGGGGGAACACTGAAGCTTTCTTT. It yields the protein CASSGGNTEAFF. Combining the CDR3 with reference TRBV19 and TRBJ1-1 gives the whole variable domain DGGITQSPKYLFRKEGQNVTLSCEQNLNHDAMYWYRQDPGQGLRLIYYSQIVNDFQKGDIAEGYSVSREKKESFPLTVTSAQKNPTAFYLCASSGGNTEAFFGQGTRLTVV.

The CDR3 nucleotides read TGTGCCACCATGAGGGCGCGTAATGAAAAACTGTTTTTT. This codes for CATMRARNEKLFF. This chain links TRBV15 with TRBJ1-4; D ambiguous. This CDR3 contains 13 residues. Trimming shortened V by 7 bases and J by 4 bases, and 10 bases separated the two germline ends. Germline CDR1 and CDR2: LNHNV and YYDKDF (reference sequence). Variable domain in full (rest from reference TRBV15 and TRBJ1-4): DAMVIQNPRYQVTQFGKPVTLSCSQTLNHNVMYWYQQKSSQAPKLLFHYYDKDFNNEADTPDNFQSRRPNTSFCFLDIRSPGLGDTAMYLCATMRARNEKLFFGSGTQLSVL.

The sample holds a few counts of this clone. The gene calls are TRBV30 and TRBJ1-2, with 9 bases lining up with TRBD1. This CDR3 contains 12 residues. The V gene end was trimmed by 5 bases and the J gene end by 4 bases; junction bases not matched to a gene: 2. Looked up from germline, CDR1 is GTSNPN and CDR2 is SVGIG (reference sequence). DNA of the CDR3: TGTGCCTGGGGGACAGGGCCCTATGGCTACACCTTC. Protein: CAWGTGPYGYTF.

This chain links TRBV9 with TRBJ1-3; TRBD1 might be the D (5 bases). Trimming removed 3 bases at V and 0 bases at J, with 13 bases between. Germline CDR1 is SGDLS and CDR2 is YYNGEE. The CDR3 length is 16 residues. CDR3 in DNA: TGTGCCAGCAGCGCTCAGGGATTTGCCTCTGGAAACACCATATATTTT. Amino acids: CASSAQGFASGNTIYF.

This clone was counted a single time. The rearrangement links TRBV19 to TRBJ1-2; 7 nucleotides match TRBD1. The CDR3 contains 14 residues. V trimming: 3 bases; J trimming: 4 bases; junction bases outside the gene matches: 5. The germline CDR1 and CDR2 sequences are LNHDA and SQIVND (reference sequence). CDR3 in amino acids: CASSIEAGGYGYTF. As DNA, the CDR3 is TGTGCCAGTAGTATTGAGGCAGGGGGCTATGGCTACACCTTC. Looking up the rest from reference TRBV19 and TRBJ1-2 gives the full variable domain: DGGITQSPKYLFRKEGQNVTLSCEQNLNHDAMYWYRQDPGQGLRLIYYSQIVNDFQKGDIAEGYSVSREKKESFPLTVTSAQKNPTAFYLCASSIEAGGYGYTFGSGTRLTVV.

The chain is built from TRBV12-5 and TRBJ1-4; 9 bases align to TRBD1. From germline, CDR1 is LGHNT and CDR2 FRNRAP. The V segment lost 3 bases and the J segment 13 bases; nucleotides outside the gene matches: 12. The CDR3 has 15 amino acids. CDR3 residues: CASGLYLQGAGGLFF. CDR3 sequence (DNA): TGTGCTAGTGGTTTATATTTACAGGGGGCGGGAGGACTGTTTTTT.

The V call is TRBV7-6, the J call TRBJ1-2, with TRBD1 matching over 9 bases. Germline V gives CDR1 SGHVS, CDR2 FNYEAQ. V gave up 5 bases and J gave up 6 bases; unmatched junction bases: 16. This CDR3 spans 17 amino acids. Here the CDR3 DNA reads TGTGCCAGCAGCACCGTCAAGGGGACAGGGAGGCTAGATGGCTACACCTTC. Its translation: CASSTVKGTGRLDGYTF.

The chain uses TRBV19 and TRBJ1-1, with 7 bases that match TRBD1. The CDR3 consists of 17 residues. V dropped 3 bases and J dropped 3; count of bases not matched to a gene: 13. Germline loops: CDR1 LNHDA, CDR2 SQIVND (reference sequence). In DNA, the CDR3 is TGTGCCAGTAGTATCGAGTGGGACAGAGGGAGGTACACTGAAGCTTTCTTT. This translates into CASSIEWDRGRYTEAFF.